A single sample is the source of the 14 T cell receptor beta chains below, sequenced in a study of shared clonotypes between healthy human individuals. The method was immunoSEQ multiplex PCR; TCRdb's version includes in-frame clones alone and lacks a portion of them. Of 1.6 million or so clones listed, roughly 96% are singletons. Sequenced input: naive CD4+ T cells sorted from blood. Subset reported: CD45RA+ positively selected. The receptors shown here come from a man in his thirties or forties in good health.

Here the CDR3 DNA reads TGTGCCAGCAGTGAAGGGGCGCCGAGGGACAGTTCCTACGAGCAGTACTTC. Its translation: CASSEGAPRDSSYEQYF. This chain links TRBV6-1 with TRBJ2-7, with TRBD1 identical over 7 bases. Per germline, CDR1 MNHNS and CDR2 SASEGT. Germline trimming cut 1 base from V and 1 base from J; bases unmatched to any gene: 10. CDR3 size: 17 residues.

Regarding this clone: Distinct nucleotide sequences in the sample also encode this CDR3. The CDR3 region is CASSPLDSTDTQYF. CDR3 DNA sequence: TGTGCCAGCTCTCCTCTTGATAGCACAGATACGCAGTATTTT. This chain joins TRBV18 and TRBJ2-3, with no clear D. CDR1 and CDR2 (germline): KGHSH, LQKENI. There are 14 residues in the CDR3. Trimming left V 6 bases short and J 0 bases short, with 10 bases between.

The chain is built from TRBV10-3 and TRBJ1-2, with D perhaps TRBD1 (5 bases). Germline CDR1 and CDR2: ENHRY and SYGVKD. With 3 bases removed from V and 5 bases from J, the gap between germline ends came to 19 bases. This CDR3 region has 16 residues. The CDR3: CAISDSGTGGDYGYTF. Written as DNA, the CDR3 is TGTGCCATCAGTGATAGTGGGACTGGAGGAGATTATGGCTACACCTTC.

As for this clone: Other nucleotide sequences in the sample specify the same CDR3. The CDR3, as DNA: TGTGCCAGTAGTATAGGGGGCGGCGATGAGCAGTTCTTC. This codes for CASSIGGGDEQFF. The chain has TRBV19 and TRBJ2-1; D might be TRBD1 (5 bases). The CDR3 loop spans 13 amino acids. Germline CDR1 is LNHDA and CDR2 is SQIVND (reference sequence). V gave up 1 base and J gave up 8 bases, with 9 bases separating them.

The chain has TRBV4-1 and TRBJ2-5; TRBD1 matches 7 bases. Germline CDR1 reads MGHRA; CDR2 reads YSYEKL. After removal of 5 bases from V and 2 bases from J, the junction contained 8 bases not matched to a gene. CDR3 length: 15 residues. Here the CDR3 DNA reads TGCGCCAGCAGCGACCAGTGGGACAGACAAGAGACCCAGTACTTC. Translated, it gives CASSDQWDRQETQYF.

The CDR3 loop is CASSRKQGTSYEQYF. The CDR3 DNA follows: TGTGCCAGCAGTCGAAAACAGGGGACCTCCTACGAGCAGTACTTC. The chain links TRBV27 to TRBJ2-7; 7 bases are shared with TRBD1. The germline CDR1 and CDR2 sequences are MNHEY and SMNVEV (reference sequence). V was clipped by 5 bases and J by 0 bases; unmatched bases: 7. The CDR3 sequence is 15 residues long.

The chain is built from TRBV7-2 and TRBJ2-3; tentatively, D is TRBD1 (5 bases). The CDR3 spans 15 residues. CDR1 is SGHTA, CDR2 FQGNSA, per germline. V shed 5 bases and J shed 0 bases, with 12 bases lying between them. As DNA, the CDR3 is TGTGCCAGCAGCCCTACAGGCCTCAGCACAGATACGCAGTATTTT. It yields the protein CASSPTGLSTDTQYF.

The genes are TRBV10-2 and TRBJ2-3; maybe TRBD2 (5 bases). There are 15 residues in the CDR3. V shed 7 bases and J shed 2 bases, with 16 bases lying between them. Germline-derived CDR1 and CDR2 are WSHSY and SAAADI. The CDR3 nucleotides read TGCGCCAGCACGAAAGAGGGTTCTCCCACAGATACGCAGTATTTT. This translates into CASTKEGSPTDTQYF.

The chain has TRBV7-8 and TRBJ2-2; TRBD2 matches 10 bases. The CDR3 spans 20 residues. CDR1 is SGHVS and CDR2 is FQNEAQ in the germline V gene. V shed 2 bases and J 3 bases; nucleotides not matched to a gene: 15. The CDR3 here is CASSLLLAGARYDHTGELFF. In DNA form, the CDR3 reads TGTGCCAGCAGCTTATTGCTAGCGGGAGCACGATACGATCACACCGGGGAGCTGTTTTTT.

The genes are TRBV11-2 and TRBJ2-2, with unresolved D. V dropped 0 bases and J dropped 5 bases, with 7 bases sitting between them. Per germline, CDR1 SGHAT and CDR2 FQNNGV. This CDR3 region has 14 residues. The CDR3 protein is CASSLDLGTGELFF. In DNA form, the CDR3 reads TGTGCCAGCAGCTTAGATCTGGGGACCGGGGAGCTGTTTTTT.

The CDR3 bases are TGTGCCAGCAGCTTAGCGTCTAGCAGCTCTGGGGCCAACGTCCTGACTTTC. Translating gives CASSLASSSSGANVLTF. This rearrangement joins TRBV7-2 to TRBJ2-6; TRBD2 might be the D (5 bases). The V gene lost 0 bases and the J gene lost 0 bases, with 9 bases spanning the gap. CDR3 length: 17 residues. Germline CDR1 SGHTA, CDR2 FQGNSA.

Worth noting for this clone: Relative to the germline gene, one junction end is altered; a read error may explain this. This rearrangement joins TRBV7-7 to TRBJ2-2; a weak D match, TRBD2 (5 bases). Germline CDR1 SSHAT, CDR2 FNYEAQ (reference sequence). The CDR3 spans 13 residues. The DNA of the CDR3 is TGTGCTAGCAGCCTTACTAGGTACGGGGAGCTGTTTTTT. This encodes CASSLTRYGELFF.

The V call is TRBV7-2, the J call TRBJ2-1, with 7 bases lining up with TRBD1. After removal of 5 bases from V and 0 bases from J, the junction contained 4 bases not matched to a gene. The CDR3 has 15 residues. The germline V gene encodes CDR1 SGHTA and CDR2 FQGNSA. The CDR3 DNA reads as TGTGCCAGCAGCAGAGGGGGCGACTCCTACAATGAGCAGTTCTTC. Its protein is CASSRGGDSYNEQFF. Full variable domain (remainder filled in from reference TRBV7-2 and TRBJ2-1): GAGVSQSPSNKVTEKGKDVELRCDPISGHTALYWYRQSLGQGLEFLIYFQGNSAPDKSGLPSDRFSAERTGGSVSTLTIQRTQQEDSAVYLCASSRGGDSYNEQFFGPGTRLTVL.

The V gene is TRBV2, the J gene TRBJ2-3; D not certain. CDR1 is SNHLY and CDR2 is FYNNEI in the germline V gene. The CDR3 extends over 12 amino acids. V was pared by 1 base and J by 10 bases, with 9 bases between. The CDR3 loop is CASSEVRQAQYF. The CDR3 nucleotides are TGTGCCAGCAGTGAAGTAAGGCAAGCGCAGTATTTT.